This TCR beta chain was sequenced in a study of cytotoxic CD8 clonotypes in ibrutinib-treated CLL. Profiled with immunoSEQ multiplex PCR; TCRdb holds only in-frame clones, not every one. The data hold 300,000 to 400,000 clones, with roughly 71% observed a single time. General study points: The public clonotypes identified were infrequent and showed contraction or stability on treatment.

After removal of 1 base from V and 5 bases from J, the junction contained 6 bases not matched to a gene. This CDR3 is built from 16 residues. Per germline, CDR1 SGHAT and CDR2 FQNNGV. As to this clone: Its antigen is unknown.

The source was PBMCs, collected after 36 months of ibrutinib treatment. The clonotype originates from a human donor with chronic lymphocytic leukemia. V is TRBV11-2 and J is TRBJ2-7; TRBD2 aligns across 12 bases. CDR3 nucleotide sequence: TGTGCCAGCAGCTTAGGTCGACTAGCGGGAGATGACGAGCAGTACTTC. Amino acids: CASSLGRLAGDDEQYF.